This T cell receptor beta chain appears in the sequencing data of a study of blood T cell repertoires in COVID-19. Overall study context: Both acute and convalescent COVID-19 samples were obtained from the United States, Italy and Spain. T cells, B-cell-depleted T cells, or PBMCs provided the cDNA or gDNA that served as material.

Authors' methods: Reference gene primer amplification yielded estimated nucleated cell counts. Sequenced by immunoSEQ multiplex PCR; TCRdb stores in-frame clones only, minus some. V and J calls plus clone size are reproduced from that table; the DNA served to infer D and trimming. The sample has some 110,000 clones; around 80% are singletons. The sequence was collected from a man of 80 years or more with COVID-19, enrolled during active disease. The sequenced sample consisted of peripheral blood.

The CDR3 DNA reads as TGTGCCAGCAGCCCGACTAGCGGGACTTTCTACGAGCAGTACTTC. This sequence encodes CASSPTSGTFYEQYF. The rearrangement links TRBV11-2 to TRBJ2-7; 11 positions match TRBD2. After removal of 5 bases from V and 3 bases from J, the junction contained 6 bases not matched to a gene. The CDR3 spans 15 residues. Per the germline V gene, CDR1 is SGHAT and CDR2 is FQNNGV. The variable domain in full, completed from reference TRBV11-2 and TRBJ2-7, reads EAGVAQSPRYKIIEKRQSVAFWCNPISGHATLYWYQQILGQGPKLLIQFQNNGVVDDSQLPKDRFSAERLKGVDSTLKIQPAKLEDSAVYLCASSPTSGTFYEQYFGPGTRLTVT.